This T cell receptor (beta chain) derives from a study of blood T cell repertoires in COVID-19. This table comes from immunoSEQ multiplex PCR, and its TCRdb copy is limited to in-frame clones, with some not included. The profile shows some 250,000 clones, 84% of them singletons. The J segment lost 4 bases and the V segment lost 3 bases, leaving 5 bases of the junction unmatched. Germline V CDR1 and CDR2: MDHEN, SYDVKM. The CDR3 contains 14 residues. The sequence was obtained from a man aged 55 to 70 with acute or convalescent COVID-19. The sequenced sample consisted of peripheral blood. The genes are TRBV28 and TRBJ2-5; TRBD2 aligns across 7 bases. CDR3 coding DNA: TGTGCCAGCAGTTTGTCAGGACTAGGAGAGACCCAGTACTTC. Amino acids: CASSLSGLGETQYF.